The 25 T cell receptor beta chains in this list originate from one sample, sequenced in a study of cytomegalovirus exposure and HLA in healthy donors. This table comes from immunoSEQ multiplex PCR, and its TCRdb copy is limited to in-frame clones, with some not included. The sample records 100,000 to 150,000 clones, 85% to 90% being singletons. Specimen: PBMCs. These receptors originate from a man aged 25 to 40 in good health and CMV-seronegative.

The chain is built from TRBV19 and TRBJ2-3; the D gene is possibly TRBD2 (7 bases). CDR1 LNHDA and CDR2 SQIVND come from the germline V gene (reference sequence). Trimming removed 4 bases from V and 0 bases from J, with 26 bases in between. The CDR3 runs to 20 residues. This CDR3 reads CASSTREPGGGPRSTDTQYF. The CDR3 DNA reads TGTGCCAGTAGTACGCGAGAGCCGGGCGGGGGCCCTCGAAGCACAGATACGCAGTATTTT.

The rearrangement links TRBV7-2 to TRBJ2-1; TRBD2 aligns across 10 bases. CDR1 is SGHTA and CDR2 is FQGNSA in the germline V gene. The CDR3 totals 16 residues. V lost 2 bases, J lost 3 bases, and 4 bases stayed unmatched. The CDR3 protein is CASSLSLAGSYNEQFF. The CDR3 DNA sequence: TGTGCCAGCAGCTTATCACTAGCGGGGAGCTACAATGAGCAGTTCTTC.

The chain's CDR3 is CASSSDRDGWSNQPQHF. The CDR3 DNA follows: TGTGCCAGCAGCTCCGACAGGGACGGATGGAGCAATCAGCCCCAGCATTTT. The rearrangement uses TRBV7-9 and TRBJ1-5; 7 bases are a match to TRBD1. Losses at the gene ends were 4 bases for V and 1 base for J; bases not matched to a gene: 10. CDR3 length: 17 amino acids. Germline CDR1 and CDR2: SEHNR and FQNEAQ (reference sequence).

The V call is TRBV6-5, the J call TRBJ1-1, with 7 bases that match TRBD1. The CDR3 length is 16 residues. The V gene's germline CDR1 is MNHEY and CDR2 SVGAGI. V was clipped by 4 bases and J by 0 bases; unmatched bases: 8. The CDR3 sequence: CASSWAGTVMNTEAFF. CDR3 coding DNA: TGTGCCAGCAGTTGGGCGGGGACAGTGATGAACACTGAAGCTTTCTTT.

This clone showed up just once. The V gene is TRBV29-1, the J gene TRBJ1-5, with D hard to call. The germline gives CDR1 SQVTM, CDR2 ANQGSEA. The CDR3 has 13 residues. V dropped 5 bases and J dropped 0 bases, with 8 bases sitting between them. Here the CDR3 DNA reads TGCAGCGTTTGTAATTATAGCAATCAGCCCCAGCATTTT. It is translated as CSVCNYSNQPQHF.

This chain uses TRBV19 with TRBJ1-1, with a possible D match to TRBD1 (5 bases). Germline CDR1 and CDR2: LNHDA and SQIVND (reference sequence). The CDR3 consists of 14 residues. V was clipped by 5 bases and J by 3 bases, with 13 bases between them. This chain's CDR3 is CASSSRGGDTEAFF. The CDR3 DNA reads TGTGCCAGTAGTTCCCGCGGGGGGGACACTGAAGCTTTCTTT.

This chain uses TRBV5-1 with TRBJ2-5; 7 positions agree with TRBD1. Losses at the gene ends were 4 bases for V and 5 bases for J; bases not matched to a gene: 8. This CDR3 spans 14 amino acids. CDR1 is SGHRS, CDR2 YFSETQ, per germline. CDR3 sequence reads: CASSRQGTHETQYF. The CDR3 nucleotides are TGCGCCAGCAGCCGACAGGGAACCCACGAGACCCAGTACTTC. The full variable domain, its missing parts supplied by reference TRBV5-1 and TRBJ2-5, is KAGVTQTPRYLIKTRGQQVTLSCSPISGHRSVSWYQQTPGQGLQFLFEYFSETQRNKGNFPGRFSGRQFSNSRSEMNVSTLELGDSALYLCASSRQGTHETQYFGPGTRLLVL.

The gene calls are TRBV19 and TRBJ2-7; 7 nucleotides match TRBD1. The V and J ends lost 4 bases and 6 bases, in that order; junction bases with no gene match: 9. Germline V gives CDR1 LNHDA, CDR2 SQIVND (reference sequence). The CDR3 covers 14 residues. The CDR3 region is CASSKRQGSIEQYF. The CDR3 DNA is TGTGCCAGTAGTAAAAGACAGGGTTCGATCGAGCAGTACTTC.

V and J are TRBV5-1 and TRBJ2-7; TRBD2 matches 8 bases. The germline V gene encodes CDR1 SGHRS and CDR2 YFSETQ. This CDR3 contains 15 residues. V dropped 0 bases and J dropped 6; count of bases not matched to a gene: 8. For the CDR3, the DNA is TGCGCCAGCAGCTTGGCCCAGCGGGGGCCACTCGAGCAGTACTTC. It yields the protein CASSLAQRGPLEQYF.

The V and J genes are TRBV11-2 and TRBJ1-1, with D hard to call. The CDR3 covers 12 residues. Per the germline V gene, CDR1 is SGHAT and CDR2 is FQNNGV. Deletions cut 3 bases from V and 7 bases from J, with 9 bases between. In nucleotides, the CDR3 is TGTGCCAGCAGCTTTGTGGCGGGTGAAGCTTTCTTT. Protein sequence: CASSFVAGEAFF.

The J gene is TRBJ1-4, the V gene TRBV28; TRBD1 is a possible D gene (5 bases). V lost 8 bases and J lost 8, with 12 bases in between. Germline V gives CDR1 MDHEN, CDR2 SYDVKM. The CDR3 is 12 residues long. The CDR3 nucleotides are TGTGCCAGCTCGGGGGGTAGCGAAAAACTGTTTTTT. It codes for CASSGGSEKLFF.

V usage is TRBV27 and J usage is TRBJ1-4; D is uncertain. Germline V gene lookup returns CDR1 MNHEY and CDR2 SMNVEV (reference sequence). V was cut by 8 bases and J by 8 bases, with 15 bases left in between. This CDR3 has 13 residues. The chain's CDR3 is CASSGPAQEKLFF. CDR3 sequence (DNA): TGTGCCAGCTCGGGTCCCGCTCAAGAAAAACTGTTTTTT.

CDR3 amino acids: CASSIGRGHLNYGYTF. CDR3 coding DNA: TGTGCCAGCAGTATTGGCAGGGGACACCTTAACTATGGCTACACCTTC. This chain links TRBV9 with TRBJ1-2, with a tentative D call TRBD1 (6 bases). V was pared by 5 bases and J by 1 base, with 18 bases between. The CDR3 is 16 residues long. Germline V gene data show CDR1 as SGDLS and CDR2 as YYNGEE.

The chain couples TRBV7-9 to TRBJ1-4; D is uncertain. The V gene lost 2 bases and the J gene lost 0 bases, with 4 bases spanning the gap. Germline V gene sequence: CDR1 SEHNR, CDR2 FQNEAQ (reference sequence). The CDR3 runs 14 residues. The CDR3: CASSLSATNEKLFF. CDR3 in DNA: TGTGCCAGCAGCTTATCAGCAACTAATGAAAAACTGTTTTTT.

The chain recombines TRBV27 with TRBJ1-2, with 9 nucleotides matching TRBD1. The CDR3 sequence is 15 residues long. Per germline, CDR1 MNHEY and CDR2 SMNVEV (reference sequence). Trimming removed 6 bases from V and 4 bases from J; junction bases left unmatched: 9. The CDR3 sequence is CASRGWGQGPYGYTF. The DNA for the CDR3 is TGTGCCAGCAGGGGGTGGGGACAGGGACCCTATGGCTACACCTTC.

V gene TRBV7-9 combines with J gene TRBJ2-7; D ambiguous. The germline V and J ends were trimmed by 4 bases and 6 bases, with 13 bases remaining between them. The germline V gene encodes CDR1 SEHNR and CDR2 FQNEAQ (reference sequence). The CDR3 covers 13 residues. The CDR3 nucleotides are TGTGCCAGCAGCTCTCAGGCGACCCTCGAGCAGTACTTC. Protein sequence: CASSSQATLEQYF.

The chain combines TRBV9 with TRBJ1-1; the D gene is possibly TRBD1 (6 bases). Germline V CDR1 and CDR2: SGDLS, YYNGEE. Trimming pared 4 bases from V and 1 base from J, leaving 11 bases between. The CDR3 loop spans 14 amino acids. CDR3 DNA sequence: TGTGCCAGCAGCTCAGGACAGAGGAACACTGAAGCTTTCTTT. Its translation: CASSSGQRNTEAFF.

The gene calls are TRBV2 and TRBJ2-4; the D gene is possibly TRBD1 (5 bases). The CDR3 totals 14 residues. From germline, CDR1 is SNHLY and CDR2 FYNNEI. V was cut by 6 bases and J by 0 bases, with 9 bases left in between. Written as DNA, the CDR3 is TGTGCCAGCAGGGAGACAGAAGCCAAAAACATTCAGTACTTC. Translating gives CASRETEAKNIQYF.

The rearrangement links TRBV4-1 to TRBJ2-1, with TRBD1 matching 7 bases. The CDR3 consists of 14 residues. J was trimmed by 7 bases and V by 4 bases; bases with no gene match: 7. Per germline, CDR1 MGHRA and CDR2 YSYEKL. The DNA of the CDR3 is TGCGCCAGCAGCCCGCTCACACAGGGGAATGAGCAGTTCTTC. Translated, it gives CASSPLTQGNEQFF.

The V call is TRBV6-6, the J call TRBJ1-1; 8 bases agree with TRBD1. The CDR3 runs 13 residues. Germline V gene lookup returns CDR1 MNHNY and CDR2 SVGAGI (reference sequence). J lost 5 bases, V lost 4 bases, and 3 bases had no gene match. The CDR3 bases are TGTGCCAGCAGTTTCAGGGGGCGGACTGAAGCTTTCTTT. Protein: CASSFRGRTEAFF.

This clone occurred once. The V and J genes are TRBV7-9 and TRBJ1-2, with 8 bases fitting TRBD1. This CDR3 is 14 amino acids long. The trim removed 6 bases at V and 8 bases at J, leaving 11 bases unmatched. Germline V gene lookup returns CDR1 SEHNR and CDR2 FQNEAQ (reference sequence). CDR3 sequence reads: CASSPDRGFIGYTF. For the CDR3, the DNA is TGTGCCAGCAGTCCTGACAGGGGTTTTATCGGCTACACCTTC.

This rearrangement joins TRBV19 to TRBJ2-1, with D perhaps matching TRBD1 (5 bases). The CDR3 is made up of 17 amino acids. V dropped 4 bases and J dropped 0 bases, with 16 bases sitting between them. In germline, CDR1 is LNHDA, CDR2 SQIVND (reference sequence). CDR3 nucleotide sequence: TGTGCCAGTAGTAGCCCTCGACAGTCGAGCTCCTACAATGAGCAGTTCTTC. It yields the protein CASSSPRQSSSYNEQFF. Complete variable domain (other parts from reference TRBV19 and TRBJ2-1): DGGITQSPKYLFRKEGQNVTLSCEQNLNHDAMYWYRQDPGQGLRLIYYSQIVNDFQKGDIAEGYSVSREKKESFPLTVTSAQKNPTAFYLCASSSPRQSSSYNEQFFGPGTRLTVL.

This clone turned up a few times. The J gene is TRBJ1-6, the V gene TRBV6-5; D might be TRBD1 (6 bases). V lost 5 bases and J 9 bases, leaving 14 bases between the germline ends. The CDR3 is 14 amino acids. Germline values: CDR1 MNHEY, CDR2 SVGAGI. CDR3 amino acids: CASSQSTGGSPLHF. The CDR3, as DNA: TGTGCCAGCAGTCAATCGACAGGAGGTTCACCCCTCCACTTT.

V and J are TRBV11-2 and TRBJ1-1, with a possible D match to TRBD1 (5 bases). The CDR3 length is 14 residues. The V end was cut by 1 base, the J end by 5 bases, with 11 bases between. Germline V gene lookup returns CDR1 SGHAT and CDR2 FQNNGV. This CDR3 is CASSLAQGGTEAFF. CDR3 DNA sequence: TGTGCCAGCAGCTTAGCCCAGGGAGGTACTGAAGCTTTCTTT.

The V call is TRBV6-1, the J call TRBJ2-1; no definite D call. CDR3 length equals 15 residues. Trimming pared 4 bases from V and 5 bases from J, leaving 15 bases between. Germline values: CDR1 MNHNS, CDR2 SASEGT. CDR3 nucleotides: TGTGCCAGCAGTGTCCTGAATGCGAGAAACAATGAGCAGTTCTTC. It translates to CASSVLNARNNEQFF.